Below, one T cell receptor beta chain is given with its context. Its antigen is not identified. Germline V CDR1 and CDR2: SGHAT, FQDESV (reference sequence). Trimming at V came to 5 bases and at J to 3 bases, leaving 7 bases not matched to a gene. The CDR3 covers 15 residues. The quantity of DNA used in unsorted PBMC replicate PCRs was 300 ng, corresponding to around 32,000 T cell genomes. Assay: immunoSEQ multiplex PCR; the TCRdb copy retains only in-frame clones and omits some. The profile shows about 450,000 clones, roughly three quarters of them singletons. This record belongs to a study of shared clonotypes between healthy human individuals. General study findings and limits: Clonotype sharing among donors was expected to depend on sequencing depth.

The sequenced sample was PBMCs. This clonotype was obtained from a woman between 35 and 50 years old in good health. Some clones in this sample may be carry-over from other donors' samples. The chain links TRBV11-1 to TRBJ1-1; 9 positions agree with TRBD1. CDR3 DNA sequence: TGTGCCAGCAGCCACGGGACAGGGCGGGACACTGAAGCTTTCTTT. Translating gives CASSHGTGRDTEAFF.